The clone carrying this TCR beta chain was picked up a small number of times. Its specificity is unknown. A read error may account for a junction end that differs from germline. The sample originates from a study of T cell repertoires in cytomegalovirus infection. CDR3 size: 17 residues. CDR1 SGHVS and CDR2 FNYEAQ come from the germline V gene. TCRdb ran MiXCR on the reads and lists one entry per CDR3 protein. The sample contains about 890,000 distinct CDR3 sequences, 30% to 40% of which appear only once. The sequences come from cultured CD8+ T cells from PBMCs, collected from culture after CMV antigen stimulation. The chain combines TRBV7-6 with TRBJ2-1; TRBD1 aligns across 9 bases. This receptor was obtained from a human donor in good health (CMV status not recorded). Some clones in this sample may be carry-over from other donors' samples. The CDR3 loop is CASSLAPDRGAYNEQFF. The DNA of the CDR3 is TGTGCTAGCAGCTTAGCACCGGACAGGGGAGCATACAATGAGCAGTTCTTC.